This TCR beta chain was found in a study of human T cells and chemical hapten exposure. Study at large: Diphenylcyclopropenone, dosed weekly to the scalp, was given to patients throughout the roughly 25-week study. Broader study findings: With patch test score, the counts of PT1 expanded TCRs showed a positive correlation. Controls had significantly fewer large CDR3 similarity clusters than were formed by expanded TCRs.

With regard to this clonotype: As yet, its antigen is unknown.

TCRdb analysed the RACE reads with MiXCR anew, one entry per CDR3 protein. The data show 180,000 or so distinct CDR3 sequences, with approximately 20% seen just once and under 7% held by the top ten. The time point is: patch test 1, 2 weeks after DPC sensitization. As for treatment: therapeutic diphenylcyclopropenone sensitization with weekly scalp DPC. Donors, patients with alopecia ranging from 18 to 70 years old and judged suitable for DPC, provided samples. Unmatched junction bases numbered 3, after V lost 3 bases and J lost 4 bases. Germline V CDR1 and CDR2: SGHTA, FQGNSA. The length of the CDR3 is 14 residues.

This rearrangement joins TRBV7-2 to TRBJ2-7, with 10 bases aligning to TRBD2. The sequencing used whole blood, collected in connection with sensitization to the hapten diphenylcyclopropenone (DPC). The receptor comes from a woman aged 45-65 years with alopecia areata. Some clones in this sample may be carry-over from other donors' samples. Written as DNA, the CDR3 is TGTGCCAGCAGCTTGGGACTAGCGATATACGAGCAGTACTTC. Translation gives CASSLGLAIYEQYF.